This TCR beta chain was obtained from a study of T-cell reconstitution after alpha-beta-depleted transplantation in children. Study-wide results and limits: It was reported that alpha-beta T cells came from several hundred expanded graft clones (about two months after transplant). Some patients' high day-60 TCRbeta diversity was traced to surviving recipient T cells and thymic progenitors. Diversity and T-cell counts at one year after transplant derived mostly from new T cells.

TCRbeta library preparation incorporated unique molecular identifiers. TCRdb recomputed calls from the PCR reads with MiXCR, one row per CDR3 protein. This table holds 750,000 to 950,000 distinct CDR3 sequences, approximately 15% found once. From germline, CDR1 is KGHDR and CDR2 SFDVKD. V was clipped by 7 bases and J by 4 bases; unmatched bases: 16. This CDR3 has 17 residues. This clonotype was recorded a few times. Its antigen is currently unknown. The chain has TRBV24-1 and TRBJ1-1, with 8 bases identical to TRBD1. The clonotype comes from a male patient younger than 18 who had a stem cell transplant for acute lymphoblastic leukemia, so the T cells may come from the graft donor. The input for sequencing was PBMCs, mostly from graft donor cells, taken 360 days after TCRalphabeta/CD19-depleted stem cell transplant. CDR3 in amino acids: CATSSPDRVKTGTEAFF. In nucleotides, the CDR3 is TGTGCCACCAGCAGCCCGGACAGGGTGAAAACGGGCACTGAAGCTTTCTTT.